What follows describes a single T cell receptor beta chain. These data come from a study of cytomegalovirus exposure and HLA in healthy donors. The germline V gene has CDR1 LNHDA and CDR2 SQIVND (reference sequence). With V trimmed by 3 bases and J by 0 bases, 8 bases remained unmatched. CDR3 length: 17 amino acids. 13 Jbeta primers and 60 Vbeta primers were used for the PCR. Clones were read by immunoSEQ multiplex PCR, and TCRdb kept only the in-frame ones, dropping some. Found here are 150,000 to 200,000 clones, approximately 84% of them singletons; the top ten hold around 5%. The rearrangement uses TRBV19 and TRBJ1-3, with 7 positions matching TRBD1. The sequencing input was PBMCs. This clonotype was sampled from a man between 18 and 35 years old in good health and CMV-seronegative. The CDR3 nucleotides are TGTGCCAGTAGTATCCAACAGGGGATTGCCTCTGGAAACACCATATATTTT. It encodes CASSIQQGIASGNTIYF.